These 20 T cell receptor beta chains originate from one sample sequenced in a study of blood T cell repertoires in COVID-19. Sequencing used immunoSEQ multiplex PCR; TCRdb keeps in-frame clones, though not all of them. The repertoire holds 65,000 to 70,000 clones, with about 90% as singletons. Sequenced sample: peripheral blood. The receptors here all came from a human donor with active COVID-19. The donor label of this sample is uncertain.

This chain joins TRBV28 and TRBJ1-4; D is unresolved. Trimming removed 11 bases from V and 1 base from J, with 11 bases in between. This CDR3 is built from 13 residues. Germline assignment: CDR1 MDHEN and CDR2 SYDVKM. The CDR3, as DNA: TGTGCCGGAGGGTCAGGAACTAATGAAAAACTGTTTTTT. Amino acid sequence: CAGGSGTNEKLFF.

The DNA for the CDR3 is TGTGCCAGCAGTGACCCCGCCGGGACTAGCGGGAGGGCCCGAGAGACCCAGTACTTC. Amino acid sequence: CASSDPAGTSGRARETQYF. This chain joins TRBV6-1 and TRBJ2-5; 16 nucleotides match TRBD2. Germline CDR1 is MNHNS and CDR2 is SASEGT. The CDR3 covers 19 residues. V gave up 3 bases and J gave up 4 bases; unmatched junction bases: 11.

The J gene is TRBJ2-7, the V gene TRBV7-6; 13 positions match TRBD2. The CDR3 runs 18 residues. Germline V CDR1 and CDR2: SGHVS, FNYEAQ. The V gene end was trimmed by 2 bases and the J gene end by 4 bases; junction bases not matched to a gene: 11. The CDR3 DNA is TGTGCCAGCAGCTTACATCGGACTAGCGGGAGTATTTATTACGAGCAGTACTTC. It encodes CASSLHRTSGSIYYEQYF.

The chain links TRBV6-5 to TRBJ1-4; 11 bases are shared with TRBD1. CDR1 MNHEY and CDR2 SVGAGI come from the germline V gene. CDR3 size: 13 residues. V shed 9 bases, J shed 8 bases, and the junction held 5 bases outside the gene matches. This CDR3 is CASWDRGTEKLFF. The CDR3 bases are TGTGCCAGTTGGGACAGGGGGACCGAAAAACTGTTTTTT.

The chain links TRBV12-5 to TRBJ1-4, with TRBD1 matching over 8 bases. V shed 7 bases and J 8 bases; nucleotides not matched to a gene: 9. The CDR3 is 14 amino acids. Germline V gene data show CDR1 as LGHNT and CDR2 as FRNRAP. The CDR3 loop reads CASALQGAREKLFF. The CDR3 DNA sequence: TGTGCTAGTGCCCTTCAGGGGGCTAGGGAAAAACTGTTTTTT.

This clone was recorded once. The chain uses TRBV4-3 and TRBJ2-1, with 9 bases aligning to TRBD2. CDR1 is LGHNA and CDR2 is YSLEER in the germline V gene. This CDR3 is built from 17 residues. V was clipped by 4 bases and J by 1 base; unmatched bases: 8. CDR3 protein: CASSLQLLAGSYNEQFF. The CDR3 region has the DNA TGCGCCAGCAGCCTCCAACTTCTAGCGGGATCCTACAATGAGCAGTTCTTC.

The genes are TRBV7-9 and TRBJ2-1; 13 bases line up with TRBD2. CDR3 length: 17 residues. J was trimmed by 8 bases and V by 0 bases; bases with no gene match: 7. Germline-derived CDR1 and CDR2 are SEHNR and FQNEAQ (reference sequence). The CDR3 here is CASSLAQTSGRIDEQFF. The CDR3 nucleotides are TGTGCCAGCAGCTTAGCGCAGACTAGCGGGAGGATCGATGAGCAGTTCTTC.

This rearrangement joins TRBV11-2 to TRBJ2-5; the match to TRBD2 covers 9 bases. Per germline, CDR1 SGHAT and CDR2 FQNNGV. The CDR3 is 15 amino acids. Trimming cost V 5 bases and J 5 bases; bases outside gene matches: 9. CDR3 DNA: TGTGCCAGCAGCACCCCCCGCGGGAGGGGGGAGACCCAGTACTTC. Translated, it gives CASSTPRGRGETQYF.

The rearrangement joins TRBV19 to TRBJ2-3; 8 positions agree with TRBD2. Germline V gene sequence: CDR1 LNHDA, CDR2 SQIVND (reference sequence). With V trimmed by 3 bases and J by 2 bases, 4 bases remained unmatched. CDR3 length: 15 residues. CDR3 in amino acids: CASSMTSAITDTQYF. In nucleotides, the CDR3 is TGTGCCAGTAGTATGACTAGCGCCATCACAGATACGCAGTATTTT.

The J gene is TRBJ2-4, the V gene TRBV28; 15 bases agree with TRBD2. Germline CDR1 and CDR2: MDHEN and SYDVKM. The CDR3 contains 21 residues. V lost 5 bases to trimming and J lost 3 bases; unmatched junction nucleotides: 17. Written as DNA, the CDR3 is TGTGCCAGCAGTCCCTTCCGTGGACTAGCGGGAGGGCCGGAGGGCAAAAACATTCAGTACTTC. Amino acid sequence: CASSPFRGLAGGPEGKNIQYF.

This clone showed up just once. The chain joins TRBV15 to TRBJ2-1, with 8 bases aligning to TRBD2. The germline CDR1 and CDR2 sequences are LNHNV and YYDKDF (reference sequence). The CDR3 consists of 18 residues. V lost 0 bases, J lost 1 base, and 8 bases stayed unmatched. The CDR3 loop is CATSRDRASGLSYNEQFF. The DNA for the CDR3 is TGTGCCACCAGCAGAGATCGGGCTAGCGGGCTTTCCTACAATGAGCAGTTCTTC.

The J gene is TRBJ2-5, the V gene TRBV9; TRBD1 might be the D (5 bases). Germline CDR1 is SGDLS and CDR2 is YYNGEE. V shed 4 bases and J shed 4 bases, with 20 bases lying between them. The CDR3 contains 16 residues. The CDR3 region has the DNA TGTGCCAGCAGCCCATCGATTTCAGGGAAGGGAGAGACCCAGTACTTC. This encodes CASSPSISGKGETQYF.

V is TRBV6-5 and J is TRBJ2-1, with 7 bases identical to TRBD2. Germline-derived CDR1 and CDR2 are MNHEY and SVGAGI. The CDR3 sequence is 15 residues long. The V segment lost 5 bases and the J segment 7 bases; nucleotides outside the gene matches: 11. CDR3 in amino acids: CASSQPRSSGNEQFF. CDR3 nucleotide sequence: TGTGCCAGCAGTCAGCCCAGGAGTAGCGGGAATGAGCAGTTCTTC.

The chain links TRBV7-2 to TRBJ2-2; 9 nucleotides match TRBD1. CDR1 is SGHTA, CDR2 FQGNSA, per germline. V was pared by 2 bases and J by 6 bases, with 4 bases of the junction left unmatched. The CDR3 sequence is 15 residues long. DNA for the CDR3: TGTGCCAGCAGCTTATCACAGGGGGCGGCCGGGGAGCTGTTTTTT. Translated, it gives CASSLSQGAAGELFF.

The chain combines TRBV5-1 with TRBJ2-3, with 13 nucleotides matching TRBD2. V shed 0 bases, J shed 6 bases, and the junction held 7 bases outside the gene matches. CDR3 length equals 17 residues. Germline V lookup: CDR1 SGHRS, CDR2 YFSETQ. The DNA for the CDR3 is TGCGCCAGCAGCTTGGGCCTACTAGCGGGGGGGTCTGATACGCAGTATTTT. This sequence encodes CASSLGLLAGGSDTQYF.

This clone was counted a single time. The rearrangement uses TRBV28 and TRBJ2-7; D is possibly TRBD2 (5 bases). The CDR3 extends over 12 amino acids. Germline-derived CDR1 and CDR2 are MDHEN and SYDVKM. Trimming took 7 bases from V and 4 from J, leaving 11 bases between them. The CDR3 region is CASTGTGYEQYF. The DNA of the CDR3 is TGTGCCAGCACCGGTACGGGGTACGAGCAGTACTTC.

Only a few counts were recorded for this clone. The rearrangement uses TRBV10-1 and TRBJ2-2; 9 bases map to TRBD2. Trimming removed 5 bases from V and 0 bases from J; junction bases left unmatched: 1. Germline CDR1 is WNHNN and CDR2 is SYGVQD (reference sequence). The length of the CDR3 is 15 residues. The CDR3 DNA reads as TGCGCCAGCAGTTCTAGCGGGGCGAACACCGGGGAGCTGTTTTTT. It encodes CASSSSGANTGELFF.

The CDR3 region is CASSTLRGSGYEQYF. Here the CDR3 DNA reads TGTGCCAGCAGCACCCTCCGGGGTAGCGGATACGAGCAGTACTTC. This chain joins TRBV7-9 and TRBJ2-7, with TRBD2 as a possible D gene (6 bases). The CDR3 is 15 residues long. The V end lost 5 bases, the J end lost 4 bases, and 18 bases lay between the germline ends. CDR1 is SEHNR and CDR2 is FQNEAQ in the germline V gene (reference sequence).

The chain uses TRBV7-9 and TRBJ2-1; the match to TRBD1 covers 7 bases. Germline values: CDR1 SEHNR, CDR2 FQNEAQ (reference sequence). V shed 6 bases and J 5 bases; nucleotides not matched to a gene: 10. The CDR3 sequence is 15 residues long. CDR3 sequence (DNA): TGTGCCAGCAGTCGCGGACAGGTCGGGGACAATGAGCAGTTCTTC. It is translated as CASSRGQVGDNEQFF.

This sequence joins TRBV5-8 and TRBJ2-2, with 8 positions matching TRBD1. J gave up 10 bases and V 3 bases, and 8 bases lay outside the gene matches. Germline V CDR1 and CDR2: SGHTS, YDEGEE. This CDR3 region has 14 residues. The CDR3 region is CASSSQGAQKELFF. As DNA, the CDR3 is TGTGCCAGCAGCTCCCAGGGGGCGCAGAAGGAGCTGTTTTTT.